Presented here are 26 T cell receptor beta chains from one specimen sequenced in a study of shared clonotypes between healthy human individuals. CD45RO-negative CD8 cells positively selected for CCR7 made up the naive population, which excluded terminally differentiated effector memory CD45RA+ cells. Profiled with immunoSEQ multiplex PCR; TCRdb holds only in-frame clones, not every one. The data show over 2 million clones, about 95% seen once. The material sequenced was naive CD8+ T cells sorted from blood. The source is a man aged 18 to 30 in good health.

CDR3 amino acids: CASTWTGAGGELFF. The CDR3 region has the DNA TGTGCCAGCACCTGGACAGGGGCGGGGGGGGAGCTGTTTTTT. J is TRBJ2-2 and V is TRBV4-2, with TRBD1 identical over 9 bases. The CDR3 consists of 14 residues. With 7 bases clipped from V and 8 bases from J, the junction kept 8 bases outside the gene matches. Germline V gene data show CDR1 as LGHNA and CDR2 as YNFKEQ.

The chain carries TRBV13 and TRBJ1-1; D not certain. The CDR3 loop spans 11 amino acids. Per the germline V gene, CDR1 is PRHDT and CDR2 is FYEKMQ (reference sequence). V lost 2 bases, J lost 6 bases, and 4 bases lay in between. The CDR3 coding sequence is TGTGCCAGCAGCTTATCACCTGAAGCTTTCTTT. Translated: CASSLSPEAFF.

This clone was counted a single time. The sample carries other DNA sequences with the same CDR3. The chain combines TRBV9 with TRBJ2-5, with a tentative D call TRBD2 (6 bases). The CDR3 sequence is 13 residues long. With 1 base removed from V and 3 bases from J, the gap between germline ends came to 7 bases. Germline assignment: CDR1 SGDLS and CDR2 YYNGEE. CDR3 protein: CASSVWGEETQYF. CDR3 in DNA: TGTGCCAGCAGCGTATGGGGGGAAGAGACCCAGTACTTC.

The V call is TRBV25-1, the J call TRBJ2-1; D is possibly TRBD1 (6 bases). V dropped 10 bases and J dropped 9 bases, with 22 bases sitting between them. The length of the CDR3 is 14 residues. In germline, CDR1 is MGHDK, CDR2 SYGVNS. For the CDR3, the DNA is TGTGCCACCCACCCCCCGGACAGAGCCAGTGAGCAGTTCTTC. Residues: CATHPPDRASEQFF.

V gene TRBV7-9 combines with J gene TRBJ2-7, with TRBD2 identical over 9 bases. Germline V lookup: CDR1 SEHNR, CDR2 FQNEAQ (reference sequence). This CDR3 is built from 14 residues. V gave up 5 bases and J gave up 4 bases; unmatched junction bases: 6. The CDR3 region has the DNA TGTGCCAGCAGCCGGGGACTAGCAGAATACGAGCAGTACTTC. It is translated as CASSRGLAEYEQYF.

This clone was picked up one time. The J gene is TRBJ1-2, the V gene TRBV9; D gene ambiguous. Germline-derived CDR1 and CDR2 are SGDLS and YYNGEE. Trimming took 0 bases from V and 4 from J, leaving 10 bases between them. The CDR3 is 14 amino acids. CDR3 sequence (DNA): TGTGCCAGCAGCGTAGACGGGAAGAGCTATGGCTACACCTTC. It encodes CASSVDGKSYGYTF.

CDR3 DNA sequence: TGCAGCGTGTACGGGACAGGGGAAAACCAAGAGACCCAGTACTTC. The encoded protein is CSVYGTGENQETQYF. This chain joins TRBV29-1 and TRBJ2-5, with 10 bases matching TRBD1. This CDR3 has 15 residues. V was clipped by 6 bases and J by 0 bases; unmatched bases: 7. Per the germline V gene, CDR1 is SQVTM and CDR2 is ANQGSEA.

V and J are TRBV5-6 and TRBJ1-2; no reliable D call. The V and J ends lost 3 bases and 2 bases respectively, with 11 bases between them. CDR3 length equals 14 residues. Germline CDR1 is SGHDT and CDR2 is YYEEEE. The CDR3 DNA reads TGTGCCAGCAGCTCCTACACAGTGAACTATGGCTACACCTTC. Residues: CASSSYTVNYGYTF. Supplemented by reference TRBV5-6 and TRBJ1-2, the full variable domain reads DAGVTQSPTHLIKTRGQQVTLRCSPKSGHDTVSWYQQALGQGPQFIFQYYEEEERQRGNFPDRFSGHQFPNYSSELNVNALLLGDSALYLCASSSYTVNYGYTFGSGTRLTVV.

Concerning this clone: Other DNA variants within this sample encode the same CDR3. CDR3: CASSLAAGSSYEQYF. CDR3 bases: TGTGCCAGCAGCTTGGCGGCGGGGAGCTCCTACGAGCAGTACTTC. V is TRBV5-6 and J is TRBJ2-7; a possible D gene is TRBD2 (6 bases). With 0 bases removed from V and 0 bases from J, the gap between germline ends came to 10 bases. CDR1 SGHDT and CDR2 YYEEEE come from the germline V gene. The CDR3 consists of 15 residues.

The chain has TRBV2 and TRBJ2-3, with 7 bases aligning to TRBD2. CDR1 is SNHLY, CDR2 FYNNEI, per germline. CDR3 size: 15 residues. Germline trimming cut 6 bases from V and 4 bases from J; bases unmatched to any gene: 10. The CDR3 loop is CASREYTGGADTQYF. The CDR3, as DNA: TGTGCCAGCAGGGAATATACGGGAGGTGCAGATACGCAGTATTTT. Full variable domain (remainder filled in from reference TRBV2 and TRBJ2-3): EPEVTQTPSHQVTQMGQEVILRCVPISNHLYFYWYRQILGQKVEFLVSFYNNEISEKSEIFDDQFSVERPDGSNFTLKIRSTKLEDSAMYFCASREYTGGADTQYFGPGTRLTVL.

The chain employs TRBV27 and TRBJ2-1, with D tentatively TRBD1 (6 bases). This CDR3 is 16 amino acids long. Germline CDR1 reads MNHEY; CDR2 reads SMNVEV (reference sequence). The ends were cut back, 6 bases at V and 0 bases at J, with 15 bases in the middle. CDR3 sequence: CASRASTGSSYNEQFF. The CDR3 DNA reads TGTGCCAGCAGGGCCTCGACAGGAAGCTCCTACAATGAGCAGTTCTTC.

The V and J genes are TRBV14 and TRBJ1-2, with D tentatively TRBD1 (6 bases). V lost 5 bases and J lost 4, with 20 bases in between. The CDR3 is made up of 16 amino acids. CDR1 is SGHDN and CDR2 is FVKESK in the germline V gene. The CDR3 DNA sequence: TGTGCCAGCAGCAAATTCGGGGGCGGCTTTGTCTATGGCTACACCTTC. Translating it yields CASSKFGGGFVYGYTF. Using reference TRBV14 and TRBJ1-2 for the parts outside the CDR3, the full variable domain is EAGVTQFPSHSVIEKGQTVTLRCDPISGHDNLYWYRRVMGKEIKFLLHFVKESKQDESGMPNNRFLAERTGGTYSTLKVQPAELEDSGVYFCASSKFGGGFVYGYTFGSGTRLTVV.

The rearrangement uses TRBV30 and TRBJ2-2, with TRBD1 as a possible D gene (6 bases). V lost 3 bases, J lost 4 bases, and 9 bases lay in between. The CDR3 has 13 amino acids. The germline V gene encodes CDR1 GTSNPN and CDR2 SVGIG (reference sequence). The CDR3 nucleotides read TGTGCCTGGAGCCCGGACAGCACCGGGGAGCTGTTTTTT. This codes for CAWSPDSTGELFF.

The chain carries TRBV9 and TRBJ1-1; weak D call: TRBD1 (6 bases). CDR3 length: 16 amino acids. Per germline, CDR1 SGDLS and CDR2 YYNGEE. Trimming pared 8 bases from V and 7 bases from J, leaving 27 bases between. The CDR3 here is CASTQGWGAGIDEAFF. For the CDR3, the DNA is TGTGCCAGTACGCAGGGGTGGGGCGCGGGGATCGATGAAGCTTTCTTT.

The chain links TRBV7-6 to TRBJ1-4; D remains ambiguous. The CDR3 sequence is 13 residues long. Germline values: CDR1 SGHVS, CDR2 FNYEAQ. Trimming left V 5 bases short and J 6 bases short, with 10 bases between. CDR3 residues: CASSPLFDEKLFF. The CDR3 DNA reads TGTGCCAGCAGCCCGTTATTCGATGAAAAACTGTTTTTT.

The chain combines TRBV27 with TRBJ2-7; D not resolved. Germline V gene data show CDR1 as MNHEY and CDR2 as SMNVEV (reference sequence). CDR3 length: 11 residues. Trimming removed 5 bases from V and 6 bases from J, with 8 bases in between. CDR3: CASSMGTEQYF. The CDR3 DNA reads TGTGCCAGCAGTATGGGAACCGAGCAGTACTTC.

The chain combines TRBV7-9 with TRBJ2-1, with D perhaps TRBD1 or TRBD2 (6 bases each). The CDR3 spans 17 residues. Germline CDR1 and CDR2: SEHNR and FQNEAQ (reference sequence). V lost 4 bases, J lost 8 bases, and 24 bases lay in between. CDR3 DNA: TGTGCCAGCAGCTCGAAAGGGGGGCCCACAAGTAATGATGAGCAGTTCTTC. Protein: CASSSKGGPTSNDEQFF.

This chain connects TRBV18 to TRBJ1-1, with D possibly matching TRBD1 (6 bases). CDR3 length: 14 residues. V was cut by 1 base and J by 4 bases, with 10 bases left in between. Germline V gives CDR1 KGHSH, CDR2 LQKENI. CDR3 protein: CASSPQGDSTEAFF. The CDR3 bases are TGTGCCAGCTCACCACAGGGGGACTCCACTGAAGCTTTCTTT.

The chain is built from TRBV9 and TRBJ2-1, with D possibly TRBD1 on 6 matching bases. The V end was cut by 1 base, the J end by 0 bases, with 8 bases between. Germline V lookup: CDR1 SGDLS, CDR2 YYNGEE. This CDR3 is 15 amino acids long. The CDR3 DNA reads TGTGCCAGCAGCGTAAAGGGGGACTCCTACAATGAGCAGTTCTTC. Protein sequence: CASSVKGDSYNEQFF.

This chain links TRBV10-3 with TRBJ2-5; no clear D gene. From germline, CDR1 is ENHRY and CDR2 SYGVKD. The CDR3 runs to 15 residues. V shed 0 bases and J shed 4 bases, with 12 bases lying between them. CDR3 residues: CAISESRAQLETQYF. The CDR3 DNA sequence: TGTGCCATCAGTGAGTCAAGGGCCCAGCTAGAGACCCAGTACTTC.

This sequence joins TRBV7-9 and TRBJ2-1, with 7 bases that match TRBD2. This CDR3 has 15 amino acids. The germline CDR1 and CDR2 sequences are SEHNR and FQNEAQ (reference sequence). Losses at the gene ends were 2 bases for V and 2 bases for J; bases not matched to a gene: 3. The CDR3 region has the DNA TGTGCCAGCAGCTTAATGCGGGAGACCTACAATGAGCAGTTCTTC. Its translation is CASSLMRETYNEQFF.

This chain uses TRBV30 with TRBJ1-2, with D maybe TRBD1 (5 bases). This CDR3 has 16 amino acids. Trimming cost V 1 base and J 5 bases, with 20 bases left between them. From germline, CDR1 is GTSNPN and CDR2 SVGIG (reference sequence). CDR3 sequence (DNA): TGTGCCTGGAGTGCCCTAATAGGGACGCCGGAGTATGGCTACACCTTC. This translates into CAWSALIGTPEYGYTF. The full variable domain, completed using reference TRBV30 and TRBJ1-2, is SQTIHQWPATLVQPVGSPLSLECTVEGTSNPNLYWYRQAAGRGLQLLFYSVGIGQISSEVPQNLSASRPQDRQFILSSKKLLLSDSGFYLCAWSALIGTPEYGYTFGSGTRLTVV.

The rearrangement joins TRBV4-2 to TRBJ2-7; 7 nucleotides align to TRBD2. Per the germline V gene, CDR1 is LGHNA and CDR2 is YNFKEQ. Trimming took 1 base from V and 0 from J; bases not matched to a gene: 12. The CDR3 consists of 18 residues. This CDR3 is CASSQGAPTSEHSYEQYF. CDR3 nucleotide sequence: TGTGCCAGCAGCCAAGGAGCCCCAACTAGCGAACACTCCTACGAGCAGTACTTC.

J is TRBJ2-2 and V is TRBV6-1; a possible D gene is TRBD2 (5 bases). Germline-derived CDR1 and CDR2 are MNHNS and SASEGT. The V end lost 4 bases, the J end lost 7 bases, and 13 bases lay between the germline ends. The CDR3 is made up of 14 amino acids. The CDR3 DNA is TGTGCCAGCAGTGTAGAGGGCTTGGGCGGGGAGCTGTTTTTT. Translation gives CASSVEGLGGELFF.

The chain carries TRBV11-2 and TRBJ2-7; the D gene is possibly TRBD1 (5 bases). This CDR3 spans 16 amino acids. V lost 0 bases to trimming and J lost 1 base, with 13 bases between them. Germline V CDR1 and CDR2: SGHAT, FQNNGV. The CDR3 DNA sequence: TGTGCCAGCAGCTTAGACCGTGGGGCGGCATCCTACGAGCAGTACTTC. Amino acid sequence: CASSLDRGAASYEQYF.

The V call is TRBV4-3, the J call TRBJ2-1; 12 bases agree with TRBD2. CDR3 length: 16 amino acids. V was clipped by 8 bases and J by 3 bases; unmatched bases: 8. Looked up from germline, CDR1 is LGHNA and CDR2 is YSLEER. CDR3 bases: TGCGCCAGCGCGCCGGGACTAGCGGGCGACTACAATGAGCAGTTCTTC. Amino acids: CASAPGLAGDYNEQFF.